The rows below give T cell receptor beta chains drawn from one sample of a study of PD-1 blockade in classical Hodgkin lymphoma. Assay used: immunoSEQ multiplex PCR; TCRdb lists only in-frame clones, some missing. The sample records 23,000 or so clones, approximately 70% being singletons. This material consisted of peripheral blood mononuclear cells (PBMCs), taken before the fourth cycle of nivolumab. These receptors originate from a human donor with classical Hodgkin lymphoma. CDR3s include the opening cysteine and the closing phenylalanine or tryptophan. The D gene is left open where the match is weak. Some rows mark clone size as missing; the rest say once, few, many or name a class of expanded clone.

d_gene: TRBD1; j_gene: TRBJ1-2; v_gene: TRBV2; abundance: NA; CDR3aa: CASCPGQGAEGYTF; CDR3nt: TGTGCCAGCTGCCCGGGACAGGGAGCGGAGGGCTACACCTTC
d_gene: TRBD2; j_gene: TRBJ2-3; v_gene: TRBV30; abundance: NA; CDR3aa: CAWGAGGSTDTQYF; CDR3nt: TGTGCCTGGGGGGCCGGGGGGAGCACAGATACGCAGTATTTT
d_gene: TRBD2; j_gene: TRBJ2-5; v_gene: TRBV4-3; abundance: NA; CDR3aa: CASSQDRAGGVGTQYF; CDR3nt: TGCGCCAGCAGCCAAGATCGAGCGGGGGGTGTCGGGACCCAGTACTTC
d_gene: NA; j_gene: TRBJ1-5; v_gene: TRBV5-4; abundance: medium-sized; CDR3aa: CASSLTGMDNQPQHF; CDR3nt: TGTGCCAGCAGCTTGACAGGGATGGACAATCAGCCCCAGCATTTT
d_gene: NA; j_gene: TRBJ2-2; v_gene: TRBV6-6; abundance: medium-sized; CDR3aa: CASKRGDGELFF; CDR3nt: TGTGCCAGCAAGAGGGGAGACGGGGAGCTGTTTTTT
d_gene: NA; j_gene: TRBJ2-2; v_gene: TRBV29-1; abundance: NA; CDR3aa: CSVEIVWGNKKIRGAVF; CDR3nt: TGCAGCGTTGAAATTGTGTGGGGGAATAAGAAAATCCGGGGAGCTGTTTTT
d_gene: TRBD1; j_gene: TRBJ2-5; v_gene: TRBV7-2; abundance: NA; CDR3aa: CASSFMDRGRGETQYF; CDR3nt: TGTGCCAGCAGCTTTATGGACAGGGGTAGGGGGGAGACCCAGTACTTC
d_gene: TRBD2; j_gene: TRBJ2-7; v_gene: TRBV6-5; abundance: few; CDR3aa: CASSYGGGDFYEQYF; CDR3nt: TGTGCCAGCAGTTACGGGGGAGGGGATTTCTACGAGCAGTACTTC
d_gene: TRBD1; j_gene: TRBJ2-5; v_gene: TRBV7-6; abundance: many; CDR3aa: CASSLVVFQDRGKETQYF; CDR3nt: TGTGCCAGCAGCTTAGTAGTCTTCCAGGACAGGGGCAAAGAGACCCAGTACTTC
d_gene: NA; j_gene: TRBJ2-7; v_gene: TRBV6-5; abundance: once; CDR3aa: CASSQPGISYEQYF; CDR3nt: TGTGCCAGCAGCCAGCCCGGGATCTCCTACGAGCAGTACTTC
d_gene: TRBD1; j_gene: TRBJ2-3; v_gene: TRBV19; abundance: NA; CDR3aa: CATRDRDETDTQYF; CDR3nt: TGTGCCACCCGGGACAGGGATGAGACAGATACGCAGTATTTT
d_gene: NA; j_gene: TRBJ1-2; v_gene: TRBV19; abundance: NA; CDR3aa: CASSPESPVWGLDYGYTF; CDR3nt: TGTGCCAGTAGTCCCGAGAGCCCGGTGTGGGGATTGGACTATGGCTACACCTTC
d_gene: NA; j_gene: TRBJ1-1; v_gene: TRBV19; abundance: few; CDR3aa: CASSILQGNTEAFF; CDR3nt: TGTGCCAGTAGTATTCTTCAGGGGAACACTGAAGCTTTCTTT
d_gene: NA; j_gene: TRBJ1-6; v_gene: TRBV6-5; abundance: NA; CDR3aa: CASIKDYNSPLHF; CDR3nt: TGTGCCAGCATAAAAGATTATAATTCACCCCTCCACTTT
d_gene: NA; j_gene: TRBJ2-6; v_gene: TRBV30; abundance: NA; CDR3aa: CAWSVPHRRGGANVLTF; CDR3nt: TGTGCCTGGAGTGTACCTCACCGCCGGGGGGGGGCCAACGTCCTGACTTTC
d_gene: NA; j_gene: TRBJ1-6; v_gene: TRBV4-2; abundance: NA; CDR3aa: CASSQEGPGREGLPLHF; CDR3nt: TGTGCCAGCAGCCAAGAAGGGCCAGGAAGGGAAGGATTACCCCTCCACTTT
d_gene: NA; j_gene: TRBJ2-3; v_gene: TRBV7-6; abundance: NA; CDR3aa: CASSSALRGDTQYF; CDR3nt: TGTGCCAGCAGCTCCGCTCTCCGGGGAGATACGCAGTATTTT
d_gene: NA; j_gene: TRBJ2-5; v_gene: TRBV6-6; abundance: NA; CDR3aa: CATRYGGTQETQYF; CDR3nt: TGTGCCACTCGGTACGGAGGAACCCAAGAGACCCAGTACTTC
d_gene: NA; j_gene: TRBJ2-5; v_gene: TRBV2; abundance: once; CDR3aa: CASNRGGGQGTQYF; CDR3nt: TGTGCCAGCAACCGGGGAGGGGGTCAAGGGACCCAGTACTTC
d_gene: NA; j_gene: TRBJ1-3; v_gene: TRBV10-3; abundance: NA; CDR3aa: CAIMGESHSGNTIYF; CDR3nt: TGTGCCATCATGGGGGAATCCCACTCTGGAAACACCATATATTTT
d_gene: NA; j_gene: TRBJ1-4; v_gene: TRBV7-9; abundance: few; CDR3aa: CASFLSPGTTNEKLFF; CDR3nt: TGTGCCAGCTTTCTTTCCCCGGGGACTACTAATGAAAAACTGTTTTTT
d_gene: NA; j_gene: TRBJ2-6; v_gene: TRBV5-1; abundance: once; CDR3aa: CASSSYPSDIAGANVLTF; CDR3nt: TGCGCCAGCAGCTCCTACCCCTCGGACATAGCTGGGGCCAACGTCCTGACTTTC
d_gene: TRBD2; j_gene: TRBJ2-3; v_gene: TRBV4-2; abundance: NA; CDR3aa: CASTLAGGLTDTQYF; CDR3nt: TGTGCCAGCACCCTAGCGGGGGGACTCACAGATACGCAGTATTTT
d_gene: TRBD1; j_gene: TRBJ1-4; v_gene: TRBV19; abundance: NA; CDR3aa: CASSTKYPRDRNEKLFF; CDR3nt: TGTGCCAGTAGTACTAAGTACCCCCGGGACAGGAATGAAAAACTGTTTTTT
d_gene: TRBD1; j_gene: TRBJ2-3; v_gene: TRBV5-6; abundance: NA; CDR3aa: CASSSSGQFLYTQYF; CDR3nt: TGTGCCAGCAGCTCCTCGGGACAGTTTTTATATACGCAGTATTTT
d_gene: NA; j_gene: TRBJ1-5; v_gene: TRBV19; abundance: NA; CDR3aa: CASSIGLLPNQPQHF; CDR3nt: TGTGCCAGTAGTATCGGGCTTTTGCCAAATCAGCCCCAGCATTTT
d_gene: TRBD1; j_gene: TRBJ1-3; v_gene: TRBV2; abundance: NA; CDR3aa: CAILTGGTSSGNTIYF; CDR3nt: TGTGCCATCCTGACAGGGGGGACCAGCTCTGGAAACACCATATATTTT
d_gene: TRBD2; j_gene: TRBJ2-3; v_gene: TRBV7-3; abundance: few; CDR3aa: CASMLKAGGQDTQYF; CDR3nt: TGTGCCAGCATGCTTAAGGCGGGGGGGCAAGATACGCAGTATTTT
d_gene: NA; j_gene: TRBJ1-5; v_gene: TRBV4-2; abundance: NA; CDR3aa: CASSQVGGRRVRQPQHF; CDR3nt: TGTGCCAGCAGCCAAGTGGGGGGGCGCAGGGTACGCCAGCCCCAGCATTTT
d_gene: NA; j_gene: TRBJ2-5; v_gene: TRBV7-6; abundance: NA; CDR3aa: CASSYREPRGTQYF; CDR3nt: TGTGCCAGCAGCTACCGGGAACCCAGGGGGACCCAGTACTTC
d_gene: TRBD1; j_gene: TRBJ1-3; v_gene: TRBV6-1; abundance: NA; CDR3aa: CASSEFRGQGRRNTIYF; CDR3nt: TGTGCCAGCAGTGAATTTAGGGGACAGGGGCGAAGAAACACCATATATTTT
d_gene: NA; j_gene: TRBJ1-6; v_gene: TRBV6-5; abundance: few; CDR3aa: CASSSLSSYNSPLHF; CDR3nt: TGTGCCAGCAGTTCGTTGAGCTCCTATAATTCACCCCTCCACTTT
d_gene: NA; j_gene: TRBJ1-1; v_gene: TRBV5-1; abundance: NA; CDR3aa: CASSLVVGGDTEAFF; CDR3nt: TGCGCCAGCAGCTTGGTTGTGGGAGGCGACACTGAAGCTTTCTTT
d_gene: NA; j_gene: TRBJ1-1; v_gene: TRBV28; abundance: NA; CDR3aa: CASSFGQNTEAFF; CDR3nt: TGTGCCAGCAGTTTCGGACAGAACACTGAAGCTTTCTTT
d_gene: NA; j_gene: TRBJ2-2; v_gene: TRBV6-5; abundance: once; CDR3aa: CASIKMANTGELFF; CDR3nt: TGTGCCAGCATAAAGATGGCCAACACCGGGGAGCTGTTTTTT
d_gene: TRBD1; j_gene: TRBJ1-4; v_gene: TRBV5-4; abundance: NA; CDR3aa: CASGQVPNEKLFF; CDR3nt: TGTGCCAGCGGACAGGTTCCCAATGAAAAACTGTTTTTT
d_gene: TRBD2; j_gene: TRBJ2-5; v_gene: TRBV4-3; abundance: NA; CDR3aa: CASSRVSRGTSAVETQYF; CDR3nt: TGCGCCAGCAGCCGGGTATCAAGGGGGACTAGCGCTGTTGAGACCCAGTACTTC
d_gene: TRBD2; j_gene: TRBJ2-1; v_gene: TRBV19; abundance: few; CDR3aa: CASSTAGGSHNEQFF; CDR3nt: TGTGCCAGTAGTACAGCGGGGGGCTCCCACAATGAGCAGTTCTTC
d_gene: TRBD2; j_gene: TRBJ2-5; v_gene: TRBV7-6; abundance: NA; CDR3aa: CASSLDQTSGAYQETQYF; CDR3nt: TGTGCCAGCAGCTTGGATCAGACTAGCGGGGCCTACCAAGAGACCCAGTACTTC
d_gene: TRBD2; j_gene: TRBJ2-1; v_gene: TRBV2; abundance: NA; CDR3aa: CASSQTSGGAIEQFF; CDR3nt: TGTGCCAGCAGTCAGACTAGCGGGGGGGCCATTGAGCAGTTCTTC
d_gene: TRBD1; j_gene: TRBJ1-1; v_gene: TRBV5-4; abundance: NA; CDR3aa: CASSLDRVSAEAFF; CDR3nt: TGTGCCAGCAGCCTGGACAGGGTTTCGGCTGAAGCTTTCTTT